This T cell receptor beta chain comes out of a study of blood T cell repertoires in COVID-19. Looking at the study overall: The study drew acute and convalescent COVID-19 samples from the United States, Italy and Spain.

In the study's own analysis: By means of reference gene primer amplification, nucleated cell counts were estimated. The protocol was immunoSEQ multiplex PCR, while the TCRdb copy is restricted to in-frame clones and leaves out a portion. V, J and clone size derive from that table, while D and trimming were established from the DNA sequence. The table has 150,000 to 200,000 clones, around nine tenths seen once. With 5 bases clipped from V and 3 bases from J, the junction kept 7 bases outside the gene matches. CDR1 and CDR2 from the germline V gene are LNHDA and SQIVND (reference sequence). The length of the CDR3 is 16 residues. Study members were between roughly 18 and 100 years old and lived in 24 US regions. Participants had their cohort set by participant-reported clinical history.

The clonotype comes from a woman in her forties or fifties who had recovered from COVID-19. This chain joins TRBV19 and TRBJ2-2, with 9 bases lining up with TRBD1. The sample taken for sequencing was PBMCs or T cells enriched from blood (not recorded which). The CDR3 region is CASSAGQGWDTGELFF. DNA for the CDR3: TGTGCCAGTAGTGCTGGACAGGGGTGGGACACCGGGGAGCTGTTTTTT. Variable domain in full (rest from reference TRBV19 and TRBJ2-2): DGGITQSPKYLFRKEGQNVTLSCEQNLNHDAMYWYRQDPGQGLRLIYYSQIVNDFQKGDIAEGYSVSREKKESFPLTVTSAQKNPTAFYLCASSAGQGWDTGELFFGEGSRLTVL.